This TCR beta chain was observed in a study of shared clonotypes between healthy human individuals (dated by TCRdb to 2020 to 2022). Study-level background: The cohort included three men and a couple of women between 18 and 49 years of age. For each donor, CD4 naive and CD4 memory were each run on three plates, CD8 naive on two plates, and CD8 memory on one plate. Each donor's leukapheresis produced roughly between about 0.9 and 9.5 billion PBMCs. Blood TCR repertoires of several healthy adults were deeply sequenced to estimate repertoire size and the extent of clonotype sharing between individuals. To increase sequencing depth and limit assay-specific biases, TCR repertoire library preparation and sequencing were carried out by different laboratories using diverse techniques.

Overall results and qualifications from the work: Based on pairwise subsampling, the degree of clonotype sharing among donors was expected to be affected by sequencing depth. Sharing across a handful of donors was observed for about 5% of naive CD4, 3% to 3.5% of naive CD8, over 2% of memory CD4, and about 0.39% of memory CD8 clonotypes. Sampling was restricted to blood, and TCR repertoires in tissue are likely to differ from TCR repertoires in blood. Higher generation probabilities were observed for clonotypes shared by all four sorted-subset donors than for non-shared clonotypes. Estimated clonotype richness was generally larger for naive than for memory subsets. The small number of donors limited the genetic and exposure-history diversity represented. Rarefaction of sorted-subset datasets indicated incomplete sequencing despite the large sequencing depth.

Donors were healthy HIV-negative adults with no recently reported acute infections or vaccinations. Every donor was a Caucasian adult living in Nashville, Tennessee, USA. CD8 memory samples combined magnetically selected CD45RO+ cells with CCR7-negative CD45RA+ effector memory (TemRA) cells. Blood was obtained by leukapheresis, after which PBMCs were separated by Ficoll-Histopaque density gradient centrifugation and cryopreserved in liquid nitrogen vapor phase. Analytical flow cytometry was used to check the purity and quantity of every magnetically sorted T cell population. Each sorted fraction had its genomic DNA isolated and then quantified by UV absorbance on a Nanodrop 2000c. V sheds 0 bases and J sheds 0 bases, leaving 9 bases between their ends. The CDR3 numbers 15 residues from cysteine through phenylalanine. Kept here is only the CDR3 DNA, which spans 45 bases and is read in frame from base 1. The CDR1 and CDR2 encoded by the germline V gene are SGHRS and YFSETQ.

Concerning this clone: What this receptor recognizes is not known. The input lacks base qualities; no much larger clone sits a single base away.

Using the deep immunoSEQ assay, TCR CDR3 regions were amplified from genomic DNA by multiplex PCR. Extracted genomic DNA from each cell subset was spread evenly across all wells of several immunoSEQ 96-well plates, with each plate serving as a replicate. For sorted subsets, about 220 ng of genomic DNA, equivalent to roughly 30,000 T cell genomes, went into each replicate PCR. Purified libraries were quantified with a Qubit 3.0 fluorometer, sized on a Bioanalyzer 2100, and re-quantified with the KAPA Library Quantification kit. Every immunoSEQ 96-well plate was sequenced on a separate single-read 150-cycle Illumina NextSeq 550 flow cell. As for the original processing: The immunoSEQ output contained only junctional sequences without quality scores, so filtering could not match that applied to full-length reads. Sequences were annotated with PyIR, a Python wrapper for IgBLAST v1.9, using IMGT germline references to assign V/J genes and CDR3. Reads were removed for weak V/J assignments (E-value above 1e-6), missing CDR3, stop codons, out-of-frame junctions, or ambiguous translated residues. A V3J clonotype was defined by an identical inferred V gene, J gene, and CDR3 amino acid sequence. Percentage overlap between repertoires was computed as shared unique clonotypes divided by the size of the smaller repertoire. Three approaches were used to assess repertoire richness: RTK rarefaction, the Chao1 estimator, and Recon v2.1 estimates of unobserved clonotypes. OLGA was used to compute generation probabilities for all TCRbeta clonotypes that the gDNA method yielded from a few donors. In its TCRdb copy, this immuneACCESS table keeps in-frame sequences only and misses some clones. Where compared with another copy, unresolved V genes explain less than half of these, and the others have no known cause. V and J calls and clone size follow that table, whereas D and trimming were derived from the DNA. The table for this sample lists more than 550,000 clones; 80% to 95% of them were counted only once. The top ten constitute 30% to 40% of the sample.

Sequenced material: memory CD8+ T cells from PBMCs. In light of the paper, this sample's cell subset or site label describes: CD45RO+ cells pooled with CCR7-negative TemRA cells. This TCR was recovered from a man aged 18 to 30 in good health. Some clones in this sample may be carry-over from other donors' samples. Rearrangement joined TRBV5-1 to TRBJ1-1, with no confidently assigned D gene. The CDR3 region: CASSLDEGLNTEAFF. The nucleotide sequence reads TGCGCCAGCAGCTTGGATGAGGGCTTGAACACTGAAGCTTTCTTT.